This T cell receptor beta chain was captured by sequencing in a study of OX40 agonist ivuxolimab in advanced cancers. Describing the broader study: Ivuxolimab was a fully human IgG2 agonistic monoclonal antibody targeting the costimulatory receptor OX40 (CD134). Intravenous ivuxolimab was administered to patients every 2 weeks at six dose levels: 0.01, 0.1, 0.3, 1.5, 3 and 10 mg/kg. Among the roughly 54 dose-escalation patients, approximately 20 had hepatocellular carcinoma, approximately 15 melanoma, 9 renal cell carcinoma and 9 head and neck cancer. In the dose-escalation cohort, approximately 83% of patients were male, and the mean age was approximately 60 years with a range of roughly 20 to 79. Prior anti-PD-1, anti-PD-L1 or anti-CTLA-4 therapy was permitted, and approximately 40% of dose-escalation patients had received checkpoint inhibitors. Partial responses occurred in three dose-escalation patients: two with cutaneous melanoma and one with hepatocellular carcinoma. The point of sequencing TCRbeta in the periphery was to test whether ivuxolimab changed TCR sequence diversity and drove clonal T-cell expansion. The paper describes the monotherapy dose-escalation part (N of about 47 patients) of the phase I trial of ivuxolimab.

Including the terminal cysteine and phenylalanine, the CDR3 comprises 16 residues. Of the read, only the CDR3 DNA is kept; its 48 bases are in frame from base 1. V ends up 1 base short and J 5 bases short, with an unmatched junction base count of 10. The CDR1 and CDR2 encoded by the germline V gene are SGHRS and YFSETQ. The trial excluded patients who had a history of autoimmune disease or were on systemic immunosuppression. Peripheral blood for TCR sequencing was collected from all dose cohorts at baseline, on cycle 4 day 1, and on cycle 7 day 1. Samples were obtained from an open-label, multicenter, first-in-human phase I dose-escalation trial of ivuxolimab. Adults with locally advanced or metastatic melanoma, renal cell carcinoma, hepatocellular carcinoma or head and neck squamous cell carcinoma were enrolled in the trial. Before TCR sequencing, CD4+ T cells and CD8+ T cells were sorted from peripheral blood as separate populations.

Points the paper makes about the study in general: Partial responders in the 0.1-3.0 mg/kg groups had among the lowest normalized peripheral clonal expansion, especially among CD8+ T cells. After ivuxolimab, more expanded clones were found on average in CD8+ T cells than in CD4+ T cells. Which antigens the clonally expanded peripheral T cells were specific for was not determined. At doses from 0.1 to 3.0 mg/kg, clonal expansion was seen in both CD4+ and CD8+ blood T cells between baseline and week 6. Low levels of normalized T-cell clonal expansion were also shown by some nonresponding patients.

Genomic DNA was isolated from the sorted cells so that the TCRbeta CDR3 region could be sequenced. The immunoSEQ Assay was used for sequencing of TCRbeta CDR3 regions. TCRdb took over this immuneACCESS table, retaining in-frame rearrangements with V and J assigned. Such tables are incomplete; in checked studies, under half of the missing clones stem from an unresolved V gene, and the remainder is unexplained. This sample holds under 100,000 clones; 70% to 85% were observed only once. The ten largest account for around 5.5% of the sample. A note on this clone: It has no known antigen specificity. Per-base qualities were not stored, and no clone one base away is much larger.

The sequencing used CD4+ or CD8+ T cells sorted from blood, collected in a trial of the OX40 agonist ivuxolimab. This clonotype originated in an adult with an advanced solid tumor such as melanoma, head and neck, liver or kidney cancer. Recombination connected TRBV5-1 to TRBJ2-3, and TRBD2 matches 7 of the central bases. The DNA sequence is TGCGCCAGCAGCTTGACCCCGCGGGAGATAAGAGATACGCAGTATTTT. It specifies CASSLTPREIRDTQYF.